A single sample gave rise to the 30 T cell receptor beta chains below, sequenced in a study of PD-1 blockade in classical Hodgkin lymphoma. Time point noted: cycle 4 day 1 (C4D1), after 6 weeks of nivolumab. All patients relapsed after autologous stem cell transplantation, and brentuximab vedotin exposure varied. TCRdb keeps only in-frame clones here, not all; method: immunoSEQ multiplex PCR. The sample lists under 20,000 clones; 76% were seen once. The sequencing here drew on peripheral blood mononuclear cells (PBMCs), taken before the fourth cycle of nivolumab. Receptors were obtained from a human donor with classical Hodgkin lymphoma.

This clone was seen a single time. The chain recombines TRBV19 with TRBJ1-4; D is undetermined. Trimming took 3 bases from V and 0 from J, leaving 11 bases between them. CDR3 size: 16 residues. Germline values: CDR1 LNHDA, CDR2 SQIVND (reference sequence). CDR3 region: CASSILTSSTNEKLFF. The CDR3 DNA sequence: TGTGCCAGTAGTATCCTTACAAGTTCAACTAATGAAAAACTGTTTTTT.

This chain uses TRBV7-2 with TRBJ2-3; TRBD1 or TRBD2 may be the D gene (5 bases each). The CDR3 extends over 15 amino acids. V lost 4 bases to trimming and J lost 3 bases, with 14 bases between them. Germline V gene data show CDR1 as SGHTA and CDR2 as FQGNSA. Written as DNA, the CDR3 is TGTGCCAGCAGCTCGCCGGGGCTCCGGACAGATACGCAGTATTTT. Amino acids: CASSSPGLRTDTQYF.

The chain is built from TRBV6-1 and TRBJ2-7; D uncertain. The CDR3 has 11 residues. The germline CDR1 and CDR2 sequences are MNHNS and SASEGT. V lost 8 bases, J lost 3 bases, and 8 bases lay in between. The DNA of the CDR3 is TGTGCCAGCGTTAACGGCTACGAGCAGTACTTC. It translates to CASVNGYEQYF.

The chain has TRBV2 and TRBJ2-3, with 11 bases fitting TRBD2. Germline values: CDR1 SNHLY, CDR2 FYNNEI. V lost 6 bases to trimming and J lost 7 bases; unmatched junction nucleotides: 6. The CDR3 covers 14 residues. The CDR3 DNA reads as TGTGCCAGCAGAACTAGCGGGAGTTCCTATACGCAGTATTTT. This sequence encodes CASRTSGSSYTQYF.

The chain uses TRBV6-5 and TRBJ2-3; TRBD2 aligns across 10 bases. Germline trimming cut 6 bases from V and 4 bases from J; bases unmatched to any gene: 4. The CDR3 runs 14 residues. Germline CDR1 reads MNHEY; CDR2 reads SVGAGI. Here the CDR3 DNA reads TGTGCCAGCAGCCTAGCGGGGGCCCCAGATACGCAGTATTTT. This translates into CASSLAGAPDTQYF.

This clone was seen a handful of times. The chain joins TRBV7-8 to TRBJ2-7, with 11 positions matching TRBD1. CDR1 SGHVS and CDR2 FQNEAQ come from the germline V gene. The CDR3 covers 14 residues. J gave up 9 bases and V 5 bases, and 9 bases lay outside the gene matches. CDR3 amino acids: CASSLRTGGVSQYF. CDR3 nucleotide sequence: TGTGCCAGCAGCCTACGGACAGGGGGCGTATCGCAGTACTTC.

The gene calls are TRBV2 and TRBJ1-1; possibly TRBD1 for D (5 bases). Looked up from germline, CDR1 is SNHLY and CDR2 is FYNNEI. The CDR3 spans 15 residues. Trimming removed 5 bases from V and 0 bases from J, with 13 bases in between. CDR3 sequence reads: CASSPAGILNTEAFF. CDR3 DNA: TGTGCCAGCAGTCCCGCAGGGATCCTGAACACTGAAGCTTTCTTT.

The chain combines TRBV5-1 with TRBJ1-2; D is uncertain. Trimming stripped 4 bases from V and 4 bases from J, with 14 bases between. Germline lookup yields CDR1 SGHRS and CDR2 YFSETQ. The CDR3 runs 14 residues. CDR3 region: CASSPPQNGYGYTF. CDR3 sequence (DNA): TGCGCCAGCAGCCCGCCACAGAATGGCTATGGCTACACCTTC.

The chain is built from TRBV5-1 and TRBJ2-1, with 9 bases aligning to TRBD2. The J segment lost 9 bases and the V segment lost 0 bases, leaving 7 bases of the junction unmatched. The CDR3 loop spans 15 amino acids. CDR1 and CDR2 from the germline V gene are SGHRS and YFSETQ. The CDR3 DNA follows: TGCGCCAGCAGCTTGGTCGCGGGAGGGCCGGGTGAGCAGTTCTTC. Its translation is CASSLVAGGPGEQFF.

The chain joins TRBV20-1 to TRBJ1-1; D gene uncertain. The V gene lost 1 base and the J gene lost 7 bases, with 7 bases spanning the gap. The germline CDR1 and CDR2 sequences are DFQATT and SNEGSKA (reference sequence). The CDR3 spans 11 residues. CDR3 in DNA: TGCAGTGCTAGAGCGGCCTTTGAAGCTTTCTTT. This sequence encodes CSARAAFEAFF.

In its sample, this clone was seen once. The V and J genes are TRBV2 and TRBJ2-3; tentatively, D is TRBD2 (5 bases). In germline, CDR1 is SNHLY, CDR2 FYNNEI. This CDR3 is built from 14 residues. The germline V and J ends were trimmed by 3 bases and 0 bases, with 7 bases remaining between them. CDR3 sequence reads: CASSDRTSTDTQYF. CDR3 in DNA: TGTGCCAGCAGTGACAGGACTAGCACAGATACGCAGTATTTT.

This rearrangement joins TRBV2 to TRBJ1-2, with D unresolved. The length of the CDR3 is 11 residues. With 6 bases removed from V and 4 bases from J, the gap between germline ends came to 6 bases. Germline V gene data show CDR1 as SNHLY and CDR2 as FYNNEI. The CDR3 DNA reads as TGTGCCAGCAGACTCTTCTATGGCTACACCTTC. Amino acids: CASRLFYGYTF.

The CDR3 sequence: CSVEPNGYQETQYF. The CDR3 nucleotides are TGCAGCGTTGAACCGAATGGGTACCAAGAGACCCAGTACTTC. The chain combines TRBV29-1 with TRBJ2-5; D is ambiguous. V was cut by 2 bases and J by 0 bases, with 10 bases left in between. This CDR3 spans 14 amino acids. Germline lookup yields CDR1 SQVTM and CDR2 ANQGSEA.

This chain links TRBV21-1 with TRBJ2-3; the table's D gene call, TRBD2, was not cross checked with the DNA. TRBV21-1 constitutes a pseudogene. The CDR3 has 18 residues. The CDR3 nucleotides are TGTGCCAGCAGCAAATGTCCCCGACTAGCGGGCAGCACAGATACGCAGTATTTT. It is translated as CASSKCPRLAGSTDTQYF.

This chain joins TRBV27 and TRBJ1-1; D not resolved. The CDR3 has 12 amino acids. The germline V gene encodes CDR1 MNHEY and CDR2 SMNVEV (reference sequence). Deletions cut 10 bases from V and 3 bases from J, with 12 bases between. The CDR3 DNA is TGTGCCACCAGGCTCGGGGACACTGAAGCTTTCTTT. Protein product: CATRLGDTEAFF.

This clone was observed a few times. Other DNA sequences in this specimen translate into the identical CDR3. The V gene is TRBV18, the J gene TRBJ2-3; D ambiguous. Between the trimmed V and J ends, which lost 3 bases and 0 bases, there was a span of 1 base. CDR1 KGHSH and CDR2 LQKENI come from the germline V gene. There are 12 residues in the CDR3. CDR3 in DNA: TGTGCCAGCTCACCTAGCACAGATACGCAGTATTTT. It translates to CASSPSTDTQYF.

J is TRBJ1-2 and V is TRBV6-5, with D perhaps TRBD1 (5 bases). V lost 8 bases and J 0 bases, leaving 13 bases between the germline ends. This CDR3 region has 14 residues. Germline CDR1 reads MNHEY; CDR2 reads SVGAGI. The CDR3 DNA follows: TGTGCCAGCTCGCCCGGGGCAGCTAACTATGGCTACACCTTC. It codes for CASSPGAANYGYTF.

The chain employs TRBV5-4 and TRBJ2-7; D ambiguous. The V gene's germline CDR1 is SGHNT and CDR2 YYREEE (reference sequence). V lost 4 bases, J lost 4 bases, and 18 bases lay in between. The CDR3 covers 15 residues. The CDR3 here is CASSLDGSGFYEQYF. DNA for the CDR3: TGTGCCAGCAGCCTCGACGGATCAGGTTTTTACGAGCAGTACTTC. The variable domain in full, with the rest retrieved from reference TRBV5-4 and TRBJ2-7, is ETGVTQSPTHLIKTRGQQVTLRCSSQSGHNTVSWYQQALGQGPQFIFQYYREEENGRGNFPPRFSGLQFPNYSSELNVNALELDDSALYLCASSLDGSGFYEQYFGPGTRLTVT.

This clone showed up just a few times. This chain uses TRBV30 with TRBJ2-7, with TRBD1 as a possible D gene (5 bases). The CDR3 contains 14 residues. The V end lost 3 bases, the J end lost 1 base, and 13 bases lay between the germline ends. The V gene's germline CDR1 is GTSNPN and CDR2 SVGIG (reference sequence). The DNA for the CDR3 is TGTGCCTGGAGGAGAACCAGGGATTCCTACGAGCAGTACTTC. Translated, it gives CAWRRTRDSYEQYF.

CDR3 nucleotides: TGTGCCAGCAGCTTAGGGCCCTCCCTAGGCCAGCAGTACTTC. Translating it yields CASSLGPSLGQQYF. The chain links TRBV7-8 to TRBJ2-7; D is unclear. The CDR3 extends over 14 amino acids. Between the trimmed V and J ends, which lost 1 base and 8 bases, there was a span of 15 bases. Germline V gene data show CDR1 as SGHVS and CDR2 as FQNEAQ.

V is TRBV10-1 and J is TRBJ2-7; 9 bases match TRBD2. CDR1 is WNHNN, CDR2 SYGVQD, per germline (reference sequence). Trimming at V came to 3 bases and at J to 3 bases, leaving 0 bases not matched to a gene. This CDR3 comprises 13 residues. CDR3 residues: CASSEAGGYEQYF. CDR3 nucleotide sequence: TGCGCCAGCAGTGAAGCGGGGGGCTACGAGCAGTACTTC.

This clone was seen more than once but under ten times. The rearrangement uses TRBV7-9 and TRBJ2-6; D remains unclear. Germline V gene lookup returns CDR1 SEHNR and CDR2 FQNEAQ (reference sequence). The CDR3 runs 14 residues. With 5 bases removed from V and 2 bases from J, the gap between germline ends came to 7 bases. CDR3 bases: TGTGCCAGCAGCCCAACAACTGGGGCCAACGTCCTGACTTTC. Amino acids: CASSPTTGANVLTF.

The CDR3 region is CASSALTGPSYEQYF. The CDR3 DNA reads as TGTGCCAGCAGTGCCCTAACGGGGCCTTCCTACGAGCAGTACTTC. The genes are TRBV6-6 and TRBJ2-7; D might be TRBD1 or TRBD2, each matching 5 bases. The CDR3 sequence is 15 residues long. V lost 5 bases, J lost 1 base, and 15 bases lay in between. Germline loops: CDR1 MNHNY, CDR2 SVGAGI (reference sequence).

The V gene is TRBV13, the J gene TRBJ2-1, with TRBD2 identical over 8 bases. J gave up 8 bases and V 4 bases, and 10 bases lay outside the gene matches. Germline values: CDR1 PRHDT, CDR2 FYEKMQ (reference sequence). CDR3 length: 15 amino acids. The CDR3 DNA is TGTGCCAGCAGCTCGGGGGGGACAAAGGACGATGAGCAGTTCTTC. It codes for CASSSGGTKDDEQFF.

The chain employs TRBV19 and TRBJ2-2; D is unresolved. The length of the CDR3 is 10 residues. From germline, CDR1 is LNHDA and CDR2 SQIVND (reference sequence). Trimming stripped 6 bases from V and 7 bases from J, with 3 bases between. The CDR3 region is CASRGGELFF. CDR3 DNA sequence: TGTGCCAGTAGGGGCGGGGAGCTGTTTTTT.

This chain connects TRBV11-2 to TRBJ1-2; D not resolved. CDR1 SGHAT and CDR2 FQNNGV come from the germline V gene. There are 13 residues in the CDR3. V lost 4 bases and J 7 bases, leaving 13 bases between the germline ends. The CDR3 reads CASSSVRAGGYTF. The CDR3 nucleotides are TGTGCCAGCAGCTCAGTTCGGGCTGGTGGCTACACCTTC.

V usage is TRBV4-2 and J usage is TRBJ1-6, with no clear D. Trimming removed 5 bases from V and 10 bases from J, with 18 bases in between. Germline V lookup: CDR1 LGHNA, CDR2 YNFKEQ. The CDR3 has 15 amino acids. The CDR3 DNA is TGTGCCAGCAGCTTTTCCAAGGACCCGGGGTCACCCCTCCACTTT. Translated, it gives CASSFSKDPGSPLHF.

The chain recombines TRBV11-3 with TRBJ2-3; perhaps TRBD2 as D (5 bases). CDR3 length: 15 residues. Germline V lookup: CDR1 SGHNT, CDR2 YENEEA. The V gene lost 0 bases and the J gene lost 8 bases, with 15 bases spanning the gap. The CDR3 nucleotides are TGTGCCAGCAGCTTAGAGGCGTTCGGGGAAGGTACGCAGTATTTT. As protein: CASSLEAFGEGTQYF.

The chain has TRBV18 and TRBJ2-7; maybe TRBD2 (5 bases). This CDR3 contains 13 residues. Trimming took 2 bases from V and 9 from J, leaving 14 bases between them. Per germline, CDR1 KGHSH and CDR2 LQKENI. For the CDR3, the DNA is TGTGCCAGCTCACCAGAGAGTGAGGGTGGGCAGTACTTC. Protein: CASSPESEGGQYF. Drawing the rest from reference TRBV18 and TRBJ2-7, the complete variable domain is NAGVMQNPRHLVRRRGQEARLRCSPMKGHSHVYWYRQLPEEGLKFMVYLQKENIIDESGMPKERFSAEFPKEGPSILRIQQVVRGDSAAYFCASSPESEGGQYFGPGTRLTVT.

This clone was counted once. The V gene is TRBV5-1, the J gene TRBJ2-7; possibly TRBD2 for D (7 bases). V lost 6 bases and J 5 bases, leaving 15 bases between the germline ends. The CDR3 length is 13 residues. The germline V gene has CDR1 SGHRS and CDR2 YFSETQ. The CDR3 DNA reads TGCGCCAGCAACGGCGGGGGCTTTGACGAGCAGTACTTC. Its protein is CASNGGGFDEQYF.